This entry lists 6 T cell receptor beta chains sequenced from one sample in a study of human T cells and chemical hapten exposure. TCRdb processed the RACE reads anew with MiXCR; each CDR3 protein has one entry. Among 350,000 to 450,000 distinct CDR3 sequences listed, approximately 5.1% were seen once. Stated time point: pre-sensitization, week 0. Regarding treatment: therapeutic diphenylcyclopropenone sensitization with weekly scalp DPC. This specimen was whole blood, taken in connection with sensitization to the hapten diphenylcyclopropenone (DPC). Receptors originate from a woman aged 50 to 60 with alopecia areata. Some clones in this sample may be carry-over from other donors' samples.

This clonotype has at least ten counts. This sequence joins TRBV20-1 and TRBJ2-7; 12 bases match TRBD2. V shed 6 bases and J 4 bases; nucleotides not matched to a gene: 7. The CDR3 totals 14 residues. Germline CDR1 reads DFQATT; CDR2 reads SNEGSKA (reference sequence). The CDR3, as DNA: TGCAGTGCGCCCGGACTAGCGGGATGGTACGAGCAGTACTTC. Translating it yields CSAPGLAGWYEQYF.

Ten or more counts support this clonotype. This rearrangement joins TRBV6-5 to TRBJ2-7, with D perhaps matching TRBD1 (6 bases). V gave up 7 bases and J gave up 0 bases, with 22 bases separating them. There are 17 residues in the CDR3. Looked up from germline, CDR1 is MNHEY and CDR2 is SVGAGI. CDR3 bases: TGTGCCAGCAAGTTCGGACAGACCGAAGCCGCCTCCTACGAGCAGTACTTC. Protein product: CASKFGQTEAASYEQYF.

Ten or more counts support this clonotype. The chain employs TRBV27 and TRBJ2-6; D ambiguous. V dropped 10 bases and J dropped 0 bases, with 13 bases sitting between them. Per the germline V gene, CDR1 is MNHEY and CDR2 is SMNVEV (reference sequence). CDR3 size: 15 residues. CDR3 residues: CATRGLSSGANVLTF. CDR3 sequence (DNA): TGTGCCACCAGAGGTCTGAGCTCTGGGGCCAACGTCCTGACTTTC.

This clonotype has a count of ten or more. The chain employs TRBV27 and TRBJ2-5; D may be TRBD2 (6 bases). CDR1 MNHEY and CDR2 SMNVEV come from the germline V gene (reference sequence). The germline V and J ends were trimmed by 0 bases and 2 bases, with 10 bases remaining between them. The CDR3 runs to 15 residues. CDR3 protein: CASSLSLALQETQYF. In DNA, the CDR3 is TGTGCCAGCAGTTTATCTCTAGCGTTGCAAGAGACCCAGTACTTC.

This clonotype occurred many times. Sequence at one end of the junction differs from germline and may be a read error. The CDR3 bases are TGTGCCAGCGGAGGACAGGGGGTATCGACCTCAGACTTC. Protein product: CASGGQGVSTSDF. The chain joins TRBV25-1 to TRBJ2-7; 10 bases agree with TRBD1. CDR3 length: 13 residues. Germline values: CDR1 MGHDK, CDR2 SYGVNS.

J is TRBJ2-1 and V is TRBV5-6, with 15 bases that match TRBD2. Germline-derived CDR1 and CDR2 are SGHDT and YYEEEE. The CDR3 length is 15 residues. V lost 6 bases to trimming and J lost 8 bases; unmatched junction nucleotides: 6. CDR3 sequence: CASTRTSGGGDEQFF. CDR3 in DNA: TGTGCCAGCACCCGGACTAGCGGGGGGGGAGATGAGCAGTTCTTC.